The rows below give T cell receptor beta chains drawn from one sample of a study of blood T cell repertoires in COVID-19. TCRdb keeps only in-frame clones here, not all; method: immunoSEQ multiplex PCR. This sample has 270,000 or so clones, with roughly 91% found just once. Sequenced material: peripheral blood. These receptors all stem from a woman younger than 45 with COVID-19, enrolled during active disease. Each CDR3 is given without its conserved first and last residue. Size is stated for part of the rows, as once, few or many counts, or as a class when the clone is expanded.

cdr3_aa	cdr3_length	clone_size	v_call
ASSLGADAPQH	11	-	TRBV5-1
ASSAGTSPVYEQY	13	few	TRBV7-9
ASSQDEGLSETQY	13	-	TRBV3-1/TRBV3-2
SVPGGTEAF	9	-	TRBV29-1
SVGQGAYEQY	10	once	TRBV29-1
ASSSGHGNTEAF	12	-	TRBV5-1
ASSLGAATPIYGYT	14	-	TRBV5-1
ASSYSRTGGTGELF	14	-	TRBV6-5
ASSLAGGYNEQF	12	-	TRBV7-9
ASSWDWSTGELF	12	-	TRBV18
ASSPYVPGQGLYGYT	15	-	TRBV4-1
ASSWGRGEETQY	12	-	TRBV5-5
ASRIQGGRQNLPQH	14	once	TRBV21-1
ASSIWGGFPYNEQF	14	once	TRBV19